This T cell receptor (beta chain) was identified during a study of blood T cell repertoires in COVID-19. The data were produced by immunoSEQ multiplex PCR, yet TCRdb's version contains in-frame clones alone and is incomplete. The data show roughly 30,000 clones, roughly 89% seen once. In germline, CDR1 is SGHRS, CDR2 YFSETQ. There are 14 residues in the CDR3. Trimming shortened V by 3 bases and J by 3 bases, and 9 bases separated the two germline ends. This chain uses TRBV5-1 with TRBJ2-2; D is possibly TRBD1 (6 bases). The sequenced material came from peripheral blood. This receptor was identified in a human donor in a cohort sampled during active COVID-19. CDR3 DNA sequence: TGCGCCAGCAGCTCCCGGACAGACACCGGGGAGCTGTTTTTT. Amino acid sequence: CASSSRTDTGELFF.